The 8 T cell receptor beta chains in this list originate from one sample, sequenced in a study of T cells in localized non-small cell lung cancer. Libraries were prepared by immunoSEQ multiplex PCR; TCRdb keeps only in-frame clonotypes and omits some of them. The table records approximately 35,000 clones, more than 85% of them present only once. The sequenced sample was peripheral blood mononuclear cells, obtained before any cancer treatment. The receptor set was obtained from a female donor aged 60 or older with stage II lung adenocarcinoma.

The V call is TRBV19, the J call TRBJ1-1; a possible D gene is TRBD1 (5 bases). Germline V gene lookup returns CDR1 LNHDA and CDR2 SQIVND (reference sequence). The ends were cut back, 3 bases at V and 1 base at J, with 12 bases in the middle. This CDR3 has 15 amino acids. This chain's CDR3 is CASSIQGTRNTEAFF. The DNA of the CDR3 is TGTGCCAGTAGTATTCAGGGAACAAGGAACACTGAAGCTTTCTTT.

This clone is a singleton in its sample. The CDR3 DNA reads as TGCGCCAGCGCCGGGACAGGGGCCTACAATGAGCAGTTCTTC. This gives the protein CASAGTGAYNEQFF. The chain uses TRBV10-1 and TRBJ2-1; 10 bases line up with TRBD1. The CDR3 runs 14 residues. V lost 8 bases to trimming and J lost 2 bases; unmatched junction nucleotides: 3. Per germline, CDR1 WNHNN and CDR2 SYGVQD (reference sequence).

The chain's CDR3 is CASSDRSSGRGTGELFF. CDR3 DNA: TGTGCCAGCAGTGATCGGTCTAGCGGGAGAGGCACCGGGGAGCTGTTTTTT. The genes are TRBV27 and TRBJ2-2; 10 positions agree with TRBD2. Trimming at V came to 5 bases and at J to 4 bases, leaving 10 bases not matched to a gene. CDR1 is MNHEY and CDR2 is SMNVEV in the germline V gene (reference sequence). The CDR3 is 17 amino acids.

In its sample, this clone was seen once. This chain uses TRBV7-2 with TRBJ2-7; possibly TRBD2 for D (6 bases). The germline V gene encodes CDR1 SGHTA and CDR2 FQGNSA. CDR3 size: 14 residues. V shed 2 bases and J shed 7 bases, with 15 bases lying between them. CDR3 DNA sequence: TGTGCCAGCAGCTTACGCGGGGTCCAAGGGGAGCAGTACTTC. This gives the protein CASSLRGVQGEQYF.

V usage is TRBV10-3 and J usage is TRBJ2-1; weak D call: TRBD2 (5 bases). The CDR3 runs 22 residues. Germline-derived CDR1 and CDR2 are ENHRY and SYGVKD. With 8 bases removed from V and 4 bases from J, the gap between germline ends came to 39 bases. CDR3 bases: TGTGCCATCCGGAGAACTGGCATAACGCCCGACCCCCCGGGAAAGGTTTACAATGAGCAGTTCTTC. Its protein product is CAIRRTGITPDPPGKVYNEQFF.

The rearrangement joins TRBV9 to TRBJ2-2, with 9 bases matching TRBD2. Germline V CDR1 and CDR2: SGDLS, YYNGEE. This CDR3 comprises 16 residues. V shed 4 bases and J 0 bases; nucleotides not matched to a gene: 4. The CDR3 nucleotides read TGTGCCAGCAGCCTTAGCGGGGGAACGAACACCGGGGAGCTGTTTTTT. This codes for CASSLSGGTNTGELFF.

The chain links TRBV23-1 to TRBJ2-1, with D perhaps matching TRBD1 (6 bases). TRBV23-1 is identified as an open reading frame with a role that is uncertain. V lost 7 bases and J lost 10, with 20 bases in between. CDR3 size: 14 residues. The CDR3 spells CASTGTRPNWEQFF. CDR3 nucleotides: TGCGCCAGCACGGGGACACGCCCGAACTGGGAGCAGTTCTTC.

The chain is built from TRBV21-1 and TRBJ1-5. TRBV21-1 has pseudogene status. The CDR3 contains 14 residues. CDR3 loop: CASSRGGGFQPQHF. The DNA for the CDR3 is TGTGCCAGCAGCAGGGGGGGAGGATTCCAGCCCCAGCATTTT.